One TCR beta chain is described in this entry. Antigen: not known. A much more abundant neighbour one base away suggests this may be a read error. The data originate from a study of T cell repertoires in cytomegalovirus infection. Study as a whole: Recently identified HLA-C-restricted CMV epitopes were used, and well-studied HLA-B-restricted CMV epitopes were used as well. The public TCR beta signatures pointed to both CMV infection and matching HLA type. General study points: Cumulative public TCR beta family frequency identified CMV carriers with the relevant HLA. CMV-specific TCR beta clonotypes restricted by HLA-C dominated the ex vivo response.

TCRdb reprocessed the reads with MiXCR, giving one entry per CDR3 protein. The profile shows some 310,000 distinct CDR3 sequences, roughly 25% of them singletons. The source is a human donor in good health (CMV status not recorded). Some clones in this sample may be carry-over from other donors' samples. The starting material was cultured PBMCs, obtained from culture after CMV antigen stimulation.

CDR3 in amino acids: CVSSRAPRETQYF. CDR3 coding DNA: TGTGTCAGCAGCCGGGCCCCGCGAGAGACCCAGTACTTC. The rearrangement joins TRBV7-2 to TRBJ2-5; D not resolved. From germline, CDR1 is SGHTA and CDR2 FQGNSA. The CDR3 consists of 13 residues.